Detailed here is one TCR beta chain. No antigen is known for it. Researchers ran immunoSEQ v3.0 at survey level. Using immunoSEQ multiplex PCR, the repertoire was profiled, and TCRdb retains in-frame clones only, with some absent. The table shows approximately 25,000 clones, with around 79% occurring only once. This sample stems from a study of long-term antiretroviral therapy in people with HIV. Study overall: About a decade before 2015, the earliest samples were taken when ART was typically delayed.

Study conclusions and caveats: ART adherence, viral resistance and therapy changes went unrecorded.

Until DNA extraction, the samples held between roughly 0.9-10 million cryopreserved PBMC. The germline V gene encodes CDR1 GTSNPN and CDR2 SVGIG (reference sequence). This CDR3 has 14 residues. V dropped 0 bases and J dropped 3 bases, with 9 bases sitting between them. The sequencing here drew on unsorted PBMCs, taken 2.1 years after starting antiretroviral therapy. This rearrangement joins TRBV30 to TRBJ1-5, with no clear D. This sequence originates from a man aged 25 to 45 with HIV. CDR3 nucleotides: TGTGCCTGGAGTGTCTACCAGGACAATCAGCCCCAGCATTTT. Translating it yields CAWSVYQDNQPQHF.